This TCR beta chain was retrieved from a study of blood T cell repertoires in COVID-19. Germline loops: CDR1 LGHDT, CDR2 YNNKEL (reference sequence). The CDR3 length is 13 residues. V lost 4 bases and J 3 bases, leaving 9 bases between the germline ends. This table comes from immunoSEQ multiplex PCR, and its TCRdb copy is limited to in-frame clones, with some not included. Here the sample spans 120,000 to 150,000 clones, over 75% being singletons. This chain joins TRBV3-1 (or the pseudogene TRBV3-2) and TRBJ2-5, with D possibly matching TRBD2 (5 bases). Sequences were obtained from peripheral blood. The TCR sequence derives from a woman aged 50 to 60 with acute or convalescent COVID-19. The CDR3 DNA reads TGTGCCAGCAGCCCCGGGGTCGAAGAGACCCAGTACTTC. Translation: CASSPGVEETQYF.